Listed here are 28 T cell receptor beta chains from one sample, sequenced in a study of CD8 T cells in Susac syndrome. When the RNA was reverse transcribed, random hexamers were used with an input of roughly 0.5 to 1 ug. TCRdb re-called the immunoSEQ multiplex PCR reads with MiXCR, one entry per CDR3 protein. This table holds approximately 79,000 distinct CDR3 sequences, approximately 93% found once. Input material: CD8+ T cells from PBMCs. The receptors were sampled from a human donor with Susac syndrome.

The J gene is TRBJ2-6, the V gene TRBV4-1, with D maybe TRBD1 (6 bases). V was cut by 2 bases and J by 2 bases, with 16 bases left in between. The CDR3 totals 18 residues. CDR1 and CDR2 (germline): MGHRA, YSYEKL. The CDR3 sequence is CASSQSRNRAPGANVLTF. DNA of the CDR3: TGCGCCAGCAGCCAAAGCCGGAACAGGGCCCCTGGGGCCAACGTCCTGACTTTC.

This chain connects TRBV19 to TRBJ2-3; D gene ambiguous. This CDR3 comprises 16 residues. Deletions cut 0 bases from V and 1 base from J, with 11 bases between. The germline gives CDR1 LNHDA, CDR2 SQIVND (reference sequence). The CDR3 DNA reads TGTGCCAGTAGTATAGAAGGCCGCGGCCGCACAGATACGCAGTATTTT. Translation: CASSIEGRGRTDTQYF. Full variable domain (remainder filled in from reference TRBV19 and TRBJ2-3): DGGITQSPKYLFRKEGQNVTLSCEQNLNHDAMYWYRQDPGQGLRLIYYSQIVNDFQKGDIAEGYSVSREKKESFPLTVTSAQKNPTAFYLCASSIEGRGRTDTQYFGPGTRLTVL.

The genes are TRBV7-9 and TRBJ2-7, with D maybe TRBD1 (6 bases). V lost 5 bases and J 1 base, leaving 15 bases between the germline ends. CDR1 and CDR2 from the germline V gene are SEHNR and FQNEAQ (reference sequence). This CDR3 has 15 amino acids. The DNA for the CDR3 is TGTGCCAGCAGCCATCCCCACGACAGGTCCTACGAGCAGTACTTC. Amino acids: CASSHPHDRSYEQYF.

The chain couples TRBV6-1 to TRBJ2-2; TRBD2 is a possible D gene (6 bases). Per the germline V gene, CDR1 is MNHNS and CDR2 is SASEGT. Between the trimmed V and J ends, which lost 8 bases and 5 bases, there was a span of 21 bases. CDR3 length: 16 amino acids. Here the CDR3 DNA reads TGTGCCAGCCACGAGATAGGGACTCAAAATACCGGGGAGCTGTTTTTT. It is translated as CASHEIGTQNTGELFF.

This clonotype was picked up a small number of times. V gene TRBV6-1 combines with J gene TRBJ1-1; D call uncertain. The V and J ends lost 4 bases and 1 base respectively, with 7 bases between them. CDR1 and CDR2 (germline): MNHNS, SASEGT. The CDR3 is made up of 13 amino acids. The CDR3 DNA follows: TGTGCCAGCAGTGCCCGGGGGAACACTGAAGCTTTCTTT. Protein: CASSARGNTEAFF.

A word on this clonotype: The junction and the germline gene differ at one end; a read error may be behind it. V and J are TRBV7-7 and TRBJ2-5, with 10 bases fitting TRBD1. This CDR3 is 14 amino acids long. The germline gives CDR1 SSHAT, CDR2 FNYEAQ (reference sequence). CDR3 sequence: CASSATGGIETQYF. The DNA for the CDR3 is TGTGCTAGCAGCGCGACAGGGGGCATAGAGACCCAGTACTTC. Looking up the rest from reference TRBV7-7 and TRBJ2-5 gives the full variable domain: GAGVSQSPRYKVTKRGQDVTLRCDPISSHATLYWYQQALGQGPEFLTYFNYEAQPDKSGLPSDRFSAERPEGSISTLTIQRTEQRDSAMYRCASSATGGIETQYFGPGTRLLVL.

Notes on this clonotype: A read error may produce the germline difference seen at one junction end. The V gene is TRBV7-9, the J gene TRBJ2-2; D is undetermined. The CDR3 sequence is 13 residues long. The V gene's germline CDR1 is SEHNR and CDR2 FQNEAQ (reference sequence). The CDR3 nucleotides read TGTGCCAACAGCTTGAACAGACCTCAAGAGCTGTTTTTT. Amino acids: CANSLNRPQELFF. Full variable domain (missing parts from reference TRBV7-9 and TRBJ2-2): DTGVSQNPRHKITKRGQNVTFRCDPISEHNRLYWYRQTLGQGPEFLTYFQNEAQLEKSRLLSDRFSAERPKGSFSTLEIQRTEQGDSAMYLCANSLNRPQELFFGEGSRLTVL.

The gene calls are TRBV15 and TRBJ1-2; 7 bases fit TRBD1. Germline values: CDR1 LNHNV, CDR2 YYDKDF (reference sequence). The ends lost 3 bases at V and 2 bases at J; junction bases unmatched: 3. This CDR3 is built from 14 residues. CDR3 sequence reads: CATSSLTGNYGYTF. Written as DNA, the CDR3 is TGTGCCACCAGCAGCCTGACAGGGAACTATGGCTACACCTTC.

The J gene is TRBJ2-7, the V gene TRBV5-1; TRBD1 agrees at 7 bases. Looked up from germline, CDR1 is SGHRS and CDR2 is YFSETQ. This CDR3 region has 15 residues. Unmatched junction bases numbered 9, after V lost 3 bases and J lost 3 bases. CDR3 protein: CASSSRQGGLYEQYF. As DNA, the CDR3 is TGCGCCAGCAGCTCGCGACAGGGCGGCCTCTACGAGCAGTACTTC. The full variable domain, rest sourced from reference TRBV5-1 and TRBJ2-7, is KAGVTQTPRYLIKTRGQQVTLSCSPISGHRSVSWYQQTPGQGLQFLFEYFSETQRNKGNFPGRFSGRQFSNSRSEMNVSTLELGDSALYLCASSSRQGGLYEQYFGPGTRLTVT.

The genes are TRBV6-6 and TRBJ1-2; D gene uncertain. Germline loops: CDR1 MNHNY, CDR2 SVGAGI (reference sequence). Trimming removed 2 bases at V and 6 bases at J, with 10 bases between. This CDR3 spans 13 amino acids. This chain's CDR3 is CASSYGAGNGYTF. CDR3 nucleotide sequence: TGTGCCAGCAGTTACGGAGCCGGGAATGGCTACACCTTC.

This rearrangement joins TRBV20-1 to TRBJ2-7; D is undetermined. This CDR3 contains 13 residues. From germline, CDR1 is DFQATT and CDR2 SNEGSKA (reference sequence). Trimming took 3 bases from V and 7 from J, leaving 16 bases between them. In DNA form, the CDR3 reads TGCAGTGCTAGTCCCGGTTCCGGTGAAGAGCAGTACTTC. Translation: CSASPGSGEEQYF.

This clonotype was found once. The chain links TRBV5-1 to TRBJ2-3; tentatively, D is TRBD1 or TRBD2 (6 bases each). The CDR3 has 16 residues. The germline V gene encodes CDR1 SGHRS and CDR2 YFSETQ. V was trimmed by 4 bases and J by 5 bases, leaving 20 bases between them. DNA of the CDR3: TGCGCCAGCAGCCCCCTCGGGGGCAGACTGGGAGATACGCAGTATTTT. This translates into CASSPLGGRLGDTQYF.

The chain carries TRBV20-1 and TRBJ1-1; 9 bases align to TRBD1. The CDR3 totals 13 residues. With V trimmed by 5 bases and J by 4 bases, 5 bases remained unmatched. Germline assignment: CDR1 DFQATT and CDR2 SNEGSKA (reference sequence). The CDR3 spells CSARETGGTEAFF. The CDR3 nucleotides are TGCAGTGCTCGCGAGACAGGGGGCACTGAAGCTTTCTTT.

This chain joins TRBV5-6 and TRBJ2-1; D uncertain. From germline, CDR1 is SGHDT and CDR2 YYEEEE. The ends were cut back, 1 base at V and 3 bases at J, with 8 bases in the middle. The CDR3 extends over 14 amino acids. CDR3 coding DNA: TGTGCCAGCAGCTTGTTTGAGGACTACAATGAGCAGTTCTTC. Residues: CASSLFEDYNEQFF.

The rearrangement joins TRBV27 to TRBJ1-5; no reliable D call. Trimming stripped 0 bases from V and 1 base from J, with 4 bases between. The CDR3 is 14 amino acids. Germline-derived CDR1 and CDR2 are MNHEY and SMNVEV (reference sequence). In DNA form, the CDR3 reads TGTGCCAGCAGTTTATCGGAGAGCAATCAGCCCCAGCATTTT. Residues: CASSLSESNQPQHF.

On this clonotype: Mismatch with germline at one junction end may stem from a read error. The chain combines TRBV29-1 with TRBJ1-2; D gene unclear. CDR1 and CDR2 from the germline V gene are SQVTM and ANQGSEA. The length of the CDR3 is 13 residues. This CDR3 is CSVEETAGYGYTF. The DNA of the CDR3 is TGCAGCGTGGAAGAGACCGCGGGCTATGGCTACACCTTC. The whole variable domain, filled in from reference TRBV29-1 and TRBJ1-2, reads SAVISQKPSRDICQRGTSLTIQCQVDSQVTMMFWYRQQPGQSLTLIATANQGSEATYESGFVIDKFPISRPNLTFSTLTVSNMSPEDSSIYLCSVEETAGYGYTFGSGTRLTVV.

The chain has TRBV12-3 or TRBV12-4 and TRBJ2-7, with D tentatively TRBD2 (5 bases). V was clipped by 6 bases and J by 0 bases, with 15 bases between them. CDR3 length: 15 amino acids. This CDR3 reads CASSSGLASSYEQYF. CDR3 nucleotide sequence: TGTGCCAGCAGCTCGGGGTTGGCCAGCTCCTACGAGCAGTACTTC.

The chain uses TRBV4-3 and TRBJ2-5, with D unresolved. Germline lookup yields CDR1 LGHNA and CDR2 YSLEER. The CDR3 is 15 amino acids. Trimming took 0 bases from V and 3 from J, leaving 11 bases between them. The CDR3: CASSQEWQPKETQYF. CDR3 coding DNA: TGCGCCAGCAGCCAAGAATGGCAACCGAAAGAGACCCAGTACTTC.

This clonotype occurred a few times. The CDR3 spells CASSPRTGPYEQYF. The DNA for the CDR3 is TGTGCCAGCTCACCTCGTACGGGACCCTACGAGCAGTACTTC. The genes are TRBV18 and TRBJ2-7; D is perhaps TRBD1 or TRBD2 (5 bases each). The CDR3 contains 14 residues. In germline, CDR1 is KGHSH, CDR2 LQKENI. Deletions cut 3 bases from V and 2 bases from J, with 11 bases between.

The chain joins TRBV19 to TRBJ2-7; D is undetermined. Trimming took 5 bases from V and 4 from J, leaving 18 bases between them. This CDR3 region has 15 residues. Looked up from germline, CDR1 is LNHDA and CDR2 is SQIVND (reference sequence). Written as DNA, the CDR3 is TGTGCCAGTAGTTCTGGTACGGCCGTCAGATACGAGCAGTACTTC. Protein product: CASSSGTAVRYEQYF.

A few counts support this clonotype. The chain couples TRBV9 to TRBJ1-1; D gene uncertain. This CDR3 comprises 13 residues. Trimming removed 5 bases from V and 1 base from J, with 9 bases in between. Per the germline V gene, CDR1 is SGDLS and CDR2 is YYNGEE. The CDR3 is CASSFTENTEAFF. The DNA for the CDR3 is TGTGCCAGCAGTTTCACAGAGAACACTGAAGCTTTCTTT.

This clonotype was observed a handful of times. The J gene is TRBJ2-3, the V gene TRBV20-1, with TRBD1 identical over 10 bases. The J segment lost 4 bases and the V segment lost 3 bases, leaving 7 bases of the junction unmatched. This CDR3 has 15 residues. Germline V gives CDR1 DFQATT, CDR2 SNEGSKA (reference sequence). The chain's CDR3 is CSARGDRGPPDTQYF. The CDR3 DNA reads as TGCAGTGCTAGGGGCGACAGGGGGCCCCCAGATACGCAGTATTTT.

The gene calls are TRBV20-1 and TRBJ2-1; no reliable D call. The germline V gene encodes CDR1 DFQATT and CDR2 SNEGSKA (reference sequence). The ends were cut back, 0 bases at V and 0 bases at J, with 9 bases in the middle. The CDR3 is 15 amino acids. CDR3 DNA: TGCAGTGCTAGAGATCTGGCGACCTCCTACAATGAGCAGTTCTTC. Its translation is CSARDLATSYNEQFF.

CDR3 DNA: TGTGCCAGCAGCCAAGCCGTCAGTACGAACACCGGGGAGCTGTTTTTT. As protein: CASSQAVSTNTGELFF. The chain links TRBV3-1 to TRBJ2-2; no definite D call. The CDR3 totals 16 residues. From germline, CDR1 is LGHDT and CDR2 YNNKEL (reference sequence). V was pared by 1 base and J by 0 bases, with 9 bases between.

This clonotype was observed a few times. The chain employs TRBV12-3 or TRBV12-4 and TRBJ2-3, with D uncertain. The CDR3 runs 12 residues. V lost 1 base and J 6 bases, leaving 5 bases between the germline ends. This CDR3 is CASSLEGDTQYF. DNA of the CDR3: TGTGCCAGCAGTTTAGAAGGGGATACGCAGTATTTT.

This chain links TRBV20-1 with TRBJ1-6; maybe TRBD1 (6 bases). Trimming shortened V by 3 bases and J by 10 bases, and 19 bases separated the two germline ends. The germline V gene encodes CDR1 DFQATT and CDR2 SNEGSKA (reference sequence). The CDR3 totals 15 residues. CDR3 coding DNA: TGCAGTGCTAGCGATGGGTTGGGGGCTCGCTCACCCCTCCACTTT. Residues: CSASDGLGARSPLHF.

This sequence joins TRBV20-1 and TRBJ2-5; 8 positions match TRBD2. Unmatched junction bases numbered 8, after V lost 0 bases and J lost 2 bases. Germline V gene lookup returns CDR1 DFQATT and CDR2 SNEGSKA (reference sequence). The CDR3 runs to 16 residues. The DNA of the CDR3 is TGCAGTGCTAGAGATTTGCGGGGGGTACCTCAAGAGACCCAGTACTTC. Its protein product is CSARDLRGVPQETQYF.

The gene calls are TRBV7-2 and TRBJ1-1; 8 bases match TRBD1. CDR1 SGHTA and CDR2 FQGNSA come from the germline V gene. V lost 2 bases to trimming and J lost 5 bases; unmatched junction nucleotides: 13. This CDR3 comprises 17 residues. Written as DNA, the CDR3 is TGTGCCAGCAGCTTACCCATCAGGGGGCCTGTTGAAACTGAAGCTTTCTTT. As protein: CASSLPIRGPVETEAFF. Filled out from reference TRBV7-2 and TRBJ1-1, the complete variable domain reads GAGVSQSPSNKVTEKGKDVELRCDPISGHTALYWYRQSLGQGLEFLIYFQGNSAPDKSGLPSDRFSAERTGGSVSTLTIQRTQQEDSAVYLCASSLPIRGPVETEAFFGQGTRLTVV.